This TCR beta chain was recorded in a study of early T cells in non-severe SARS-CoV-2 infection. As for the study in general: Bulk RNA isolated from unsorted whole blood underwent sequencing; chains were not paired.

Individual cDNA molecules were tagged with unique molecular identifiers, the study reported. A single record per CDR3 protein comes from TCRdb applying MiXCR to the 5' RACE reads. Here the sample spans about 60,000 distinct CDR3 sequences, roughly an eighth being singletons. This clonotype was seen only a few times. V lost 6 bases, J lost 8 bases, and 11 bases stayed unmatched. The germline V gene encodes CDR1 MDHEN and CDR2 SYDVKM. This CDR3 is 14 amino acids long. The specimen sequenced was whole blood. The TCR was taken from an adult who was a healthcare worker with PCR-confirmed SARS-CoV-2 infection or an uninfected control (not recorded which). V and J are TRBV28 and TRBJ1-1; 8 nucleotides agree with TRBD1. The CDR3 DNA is TGTGCCAGCAGCTCGACAGGGGCCCCCCCCGAAGCTTTCTTT. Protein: CASSSTGAPPEAFF.